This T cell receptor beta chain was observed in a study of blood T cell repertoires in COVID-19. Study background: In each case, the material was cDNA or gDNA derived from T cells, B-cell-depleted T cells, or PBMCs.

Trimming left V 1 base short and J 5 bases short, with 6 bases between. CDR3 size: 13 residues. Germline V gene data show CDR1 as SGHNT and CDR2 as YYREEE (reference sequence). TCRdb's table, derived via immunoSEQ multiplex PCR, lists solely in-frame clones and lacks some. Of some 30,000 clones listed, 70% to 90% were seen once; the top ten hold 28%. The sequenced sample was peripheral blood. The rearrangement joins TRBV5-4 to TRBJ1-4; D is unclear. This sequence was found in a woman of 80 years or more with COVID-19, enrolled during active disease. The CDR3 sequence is CASSLFPNEKLFF. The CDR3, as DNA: TGTGCCAGCAGCTTGTTCCCGAATGAAAAACTGTTTTTT. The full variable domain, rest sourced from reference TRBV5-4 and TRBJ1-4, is ETGVTQSPTHLIKTRGQQVTLRCSSQSGHNTVSWYQQALGQGPQFIFQYYREEENGRGNFPPRFSGLQFPNYSSELNVNALELDDSALYLCASSLFPNEKLFFGSGTQLSVL.